This T cell receptor (beta chain) was sequenced in a study of cytomegalovirus exposure and HLA in healthy donors. The study ran its PCR with 60 Vbeta and 13 Jbeta primers. Using immunoSEQ multiplex PCR, the repertoire was profiled, and TCRdb retains in-frame clones only, with some absent. Altogether 150,000 to 200,000 clones are present, about four fifths being singletons, with the ten largest covering around 6.1%. CDR1 is MDHEN, CDR2 SYDVKM, per germline. The CDR3 has 18 amino acids. Unmatched junction bases numbered 11, after V lost 6 bases and J lost 3 bases. This clonotype was sampled from a woman in her 30s in good health and CMV-seropositive. Sequenced sample: PBMCs. This chain connects TRBV28 to TRBJ2-5; 15 bases line up with TRBD2. The CDR3 here is CASSQGLAGGEGEETQYF. Here the CDR3 DNA reads TGTGCCAGCAGCCAGGGACTAGCGGGAGGTGAAGGGGAAGAGACCCAGTACTTC.